Listed below are T cell receptor beta chains from one sample, sequenced in a study of blood T cell repertoires in COVID-19. The method was immunoSEQ multiplex PCR; TCRdb's version includes in-frame clones alone and lacks a portion of them. The sample records 190,000 or so clones, 82% being singletons. The sequencing sample was made of peripheral blood. The receptors derive from a human donor with acute or convalescent COVID-19. The donor label of this sample is uncertain. Both conserved end residues are part of each CDR3. Each record gives: V gene, J gene, clone size, D gene, CDR3 protein, CDR3 DNA. A D gene is named only where the DNA matches it firmly. Not every row has a clone size; where given, it reads once, few, many or a size class.

TRBV4-1	TRBJ2-7	-	-	CASSQGLDLNEQYF	TGCGCCAGCAGCCAAGGACTAGACCTCAACGAGCAGTACTTC
TRBV7-2	TRBJ2-7	-	TRBD2	CASSLLLAGGLYEQYF	TGTGCCAGCAGCTTATTACTAGCGGGAGGCCTTTACGAGCAGTACTTC
TRBV12-3/TRBV12-4	TRBJ1-5	-	-	CASTRGNNQPQHF	TGTGCCAGCACCAGGGGCAACAATCAGCCCCAGCATTTT
TRBV19	TRBJ1-4	-	-	CASSMARQVGKLFF	TGTGCCAGTAGTATGGCCCGGCAGGTCGGAAAACTGTTTTTT
TRBV5-6	TRBJ2-7	-	-	CASSNTREQYF	TGTGCCAGCAGCAATACTAGGGAGCAGTACTTC
TRBV6-6	TRBJ2-7	-	-	CASSSSTIEQYF	TGTGCCAGCAGTTCTAGTACTATCGAGCAGTACTTC
TRBV2	TRBJ2-2	-	TRBD2	CASRRTSGSTGELFF	TGTGCCAGCAGACGGACTAGCGGGAGCACCGGGGAGCTGTTTTTT
TRBV9	TRBJ1-1	-	-	CASSPGRLRVEAFF	TGTGCCAGCAGCCCCGGCAGGTTGAGGGTGGAAGCTTTCTTT
TRBV28	TRBJ1-1	-	TRBD1	CASSGGQGMNTEAFF	TGTGCCAGCAGTGGGGGACAGGGAATGAACACTGAAGCTTTCTTT
TRBV6-1	TRBJ1-4	-	-	CASSDLNTGEKLFF	TGTGCCAGCAGTGACCTAAATACGGGGGAAAAACTGTTTTTT
TRBV12-5	TRBJ2-7	-	TRBD1	CASGFEQGAPKGEQYF	TGTGCTAGTGGTTTTGAACAGGGGGCTCCGAAGGGCGAGCAGTACTTC
TRBV6-5	TRBJ1-5	-	-	CASSYSRALRPQHF	TGTGCCAGCAGTTACTCGCGGGCTCTGAGGCCCCAGCATTTT
TRBV3-1/TRBV3-2	TRBJ2-2	-	-	CASSQAPTGELFF	TGTGCCAGCAGCCAAGCCCCTACCGGGGAGCTGTTTTTT
TRBV6-5	TRBJ2-7	-	TRBD1	CAVRGQGTIEQYF	TGTGCCGTACGGGGACAGGGGACAATCGAGCAGTACTTC
TRBV6-6	TRBJ2-1	-	TRBD2	CASLRTSGNNEQFF	TGTGCCAGCCTAAGGACTAGCGGGAATAATGAGCAGTTCTTC
TRBV6-5	TRBJ1-3	-	TRBD1	CASSRDRTGNTIYF	TGTGCCAGCAGCCGGGACAGAACTGGAAACACCATATATTTT
TRBV10-1	TRBJ2-1	-	TRBD2	CASSAGTSGRVNEQFF	TGCGCCAGCAGTGCCGGGACTAGCGGGAGGGTTAATGAGCAGTTCTTC
TRBV28	TRBJ1-5	-	-	CASSRSGFGNQPQHF	TGTGCCAGCAGTCGTTCGGGGTTCGGGAATCAGCCCCAGCATTTT
TRBV7-9	TRBJ2-1	-	TRBD2	CASSLVLAGYNEQFF	TGTGCCAGCAGCTTGGTACTAGCGGGCTACAATGAGCAGTTCTTC
TRBV6-5	TRBJ2-7	-	TRBD1	CASSYGTGGSYEQYF	TGTGCCAGCAGTTATGGTACAGGGGGCTCCTACGAGCAGTACTTC
TRBV18	TRBJ1-3	few	-	CASSPAGRGNTIYF	TGTGCCAGCTCACCAGCCGGGAGAGGAAACACCATATATTTT
TRBV5-4	TRBJ1-4	-	-	CASSPSSGALNEKLFF	TGTGCCAGCAGCCCGTCCAGTGGGGCGCTTAATGAAAAACTGTTTTTT
TRBV11-2	TRBJ1-1	few	TRBD1	CASRFGGGAAEAFF	TGTGCCAGCAGGTTTGGAGGGGGCGCGGCTGAAGCTTTCTTT
TRBV5-6	TRBJ1-2	-	-	CASSLSRVLYGYTF	TGTGCCAGCAGCTTGTCCAGGGTCCTCTATGGCTACACCTTC
TRBV6-6	TRBJ1-2	few	TRBD1	CASHRGEGYTF	TGTGCCAGCCACAGGGGCGAGGGCTACACCTTC
TRBV7-2	TRBJ2-3	-	TRBD2	CASSLGGRVDTQYF	TGTGCCAGCAGCTTGGGGGGGAGGGTAGATACGCAGTATTTT
TRBV27	TRBJ1-2	-	-	CASAGLYGYTF	TGTGCCAGCGCGGGATTATATGGCTACACCTTC
TRBV28	TRBJ2-7	-	TRBD1	CASSLRQGAGGYEQYF	TGTGCCAGCAGTTTAAGACAGGGGGCCGGGGGCTACGAGCAGTACTTC
TRBV19	TRBJ1-5	-	-	CASSPMGASNQPQHF	TGTGCCAGTAGTCCGATGGGGGCGAGCAATCAGCCCCAGCATTTT
TRBV7-9	TRBJ2-1	-	TRBD2	CASSLDSGGNEQFF	TGTGCCAGCAGCTTAGACTCCGGGGGGAATGAGCAGTTCTTC
TRBV5-1	TRBJ2-2	-	-	CASKTSINTGELFF	TGCGCCAGCAAAACCAGTATAAACACCGGGGAGCTGTTTTTT
TRBV9	TRBJ2-1	-	TRBD1	CASSPVRTGEQFF	TGTGCCAGCAGCCCGGTTAGGACAGGTGAGCAGTTCTTC
TRBV4-2	TRBJ2-7	-	-	CASSQDRPIGQRAYEQYF	TGTGCCAGCAGCCAAGATAGGCCGATAGGACAGCGTGCCTACGAGCAGTACTTC
TRBV6-2/TRBV6-3	TRBJ2-1	-	TRBD2	CASSTQLAGGYNEQFF	TGTGCCAGCAGTACTCAACTAGCGGGAGGTTACAATGAGCAGTTCTTC
TRBV28	TRBJ1-2	-	-	CASSPADRNYGYTF	TGTGCCAGCAGTCCAGCGGACAGAAACTATGGCTACACCTTC
TRBV18	TRBJ2-1	once	TRBD2	CASSPPNPGLAGNEQFF	TGTGCCAGCTCACCACCCAACCCTGGACTAGCGGGAAATGAGCAGTTCTTC
TRBV2	TRBJ2-1	-	TRBD1	CASSESDRAMNEQFF	TGTGCCAGCAGTGAATCTGACAGGGCTATGAATGAGCAGTTCTTC
TRBV7-2	TRBJ1-1	-	TRBD1	CASSPQTGGFTEAFF	TGTGCCAGCAGCCCGCAGACAGGGGGTTTTACTGAAGCTTTCTTT
TRBV9	TRBJ1-1	-	-	CASKPVGASSEAFF	TGTGCCAGCAAACCGGTAGGAGCATCCAGTGAAGCTTTCTTT
TRBV19	TRBJ1-1	-	-	CASSSYPGTSMGAFF	TGTGCCAGTAGTTCATACCCCGGTACCTCCATGGGCGCTTTCTTT
TRBV7-3	TRBJ2-1	-	-	CASSLIGPAGGEQFF	TGTGCCAGCAGCTTAATAGGTCCAGCGGGTGGTGAGCAGTTCTTC
TRBV12-3/TRBV12-4	TRBJ1-1	-	-	CASSPQEDTEAFF	TGTGCCAGCAGCCCGCAGGAGGACACTGAAGCTTTCTTT
TRBV7-9	TRBJ1-1	-	-	CASSQIGQIQGITEAFF	TGTGCCAGCAGCCAGATAGGACAGATACAAGGGATCACTGAAGCTTTCTTT
TRBV6-2/TRBV6-3	TRBJ2-7	-	TRBD2	CASSYLLAGGPNPSYEQYF	TGTGCCAGCAGTTACCTCCTAGCGGGAGGGCCTAACCCCTCCTACGAGCAGTACTTC
TRBV30	TRBJ1-4	few	-	CAWSFRVTNEKLFF	TGTGCCTGGAGTTTCAGGGTAACTAATGAAAAACTGTTTTTT
TRBV6-5	TRBJ2-1	-	-	CASKGGYNEQFF	TGTGCCAGCAAGGGCGGGTACAATGAGCAGTTCTTC
TRBV5-1	TRBJ2-7	-	-	CASSLAQGPSEQYF	TGCGCCAGCAGCTTGGCCCAGGGTCCGAGTGAGCAGTACTTC
TRBV7-9	TRBJ2-5	-	TRBD2	CASSSGLAGGIYQETQYF	TGTGCCAGCAGCTCGGGACTAGCGGGAGGAATATACCAAGAGACCCAGTACTTC
TRBV5-1	TRBJ2-3	-	TRBD1	CASSLVPGTGTDTQYF	TGCGCCAGCAGCTTGGTTCCCGGGACAGGAACAGATACGCAGTATTTT
TRBV7-3	TRBJ2-2	-	-	CASSLTSEVGELFF	TGTGCCAGCAGCTTAACTAGCGAGGTCGGGGAGCTGTTTTTT
TRBV15	TRBJ2-3	once	TRBD2	CATSRDLGLAESTDTQYF	TGTGCCACCAGCAGAGATCTAGGACTAGCGGAGAGCACAGATACGCAGTATTTT
TRBV11-2	TRBJ2-1	-	TRBD2	CASSNYSGRAAYNEQFF	TGTGCCAGCAGCAACTATAGCGGGAGGGCCGCCTACAATGAGCAGTTCTTC
TRBV24-1	TRBJ2-5	-	-	CATRGSAGQETQYF	TGTGCCACCAGGGGGTCAGCGGGCCAAGAGACCCAGTACTTC
TRBV19	TRBJ2-3	-	TRBD2	CASTAGVYTDTQYF	TGTGCCAGTACGGCGGGAGTTTACACAGATACGCAGTATTTT
TRBV24-1	TRBJ2-7	-	TRBD1	CATPGTDYTYEQYF	TGTGCCACCCCCGGGACAGACTACACCTACGAGCAGTACTTC
TRBV6-5	TRBJ1-2	-	-	CASSSPGQTNYGYTF	TGTGCCAGCAGTTCCCCCGGACAGACGAACTATGGCTACACCTTC
TRBV7-7	TRBJ2-7	-	-	CASSPNPGSYYEQYF	TGTGCCAGCAGCCCCAATCCCGGGTCCTACTACGAGCAGTACTTC
TRBV5-1	TRBJ2-1	-	-	CASSLDSGGRYNEQFF	TGCGCCAGCAGCTTGGACTCTGGCGGTCGGTACAATGAGCAGTTCTTC
TRBV6-2/TRBV6-3	TRBJ2-3	once	-	CASSPRGAGTDTQYF	TGTGCCAGCAGCCCCCGGGGGGCAGGCACAGATACGCAGTATTTT
TRBV9	TRBJ2-3	-	TRBD2	CASSLTQGSGSTDTQYF	TGTGCCAGCAGCCTCACTCAGGGGAGCGGGAGTACAGATACGCAGTATTTT